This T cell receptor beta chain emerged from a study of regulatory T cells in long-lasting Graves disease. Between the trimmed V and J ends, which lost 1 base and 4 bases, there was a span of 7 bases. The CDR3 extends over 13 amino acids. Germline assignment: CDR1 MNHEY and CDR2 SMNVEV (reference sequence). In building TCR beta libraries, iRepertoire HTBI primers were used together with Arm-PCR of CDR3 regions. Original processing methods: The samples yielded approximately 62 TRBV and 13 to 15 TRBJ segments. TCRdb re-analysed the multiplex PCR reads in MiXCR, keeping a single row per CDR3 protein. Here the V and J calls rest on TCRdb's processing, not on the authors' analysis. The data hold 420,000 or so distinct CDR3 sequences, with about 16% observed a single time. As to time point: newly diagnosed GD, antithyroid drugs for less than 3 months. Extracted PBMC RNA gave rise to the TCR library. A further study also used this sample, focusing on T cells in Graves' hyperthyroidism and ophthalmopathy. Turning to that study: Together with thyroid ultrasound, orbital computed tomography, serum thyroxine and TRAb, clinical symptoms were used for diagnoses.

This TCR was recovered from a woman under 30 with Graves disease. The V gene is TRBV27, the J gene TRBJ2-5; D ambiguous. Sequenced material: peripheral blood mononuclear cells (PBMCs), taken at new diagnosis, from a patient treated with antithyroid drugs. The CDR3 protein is CASSLLVGETQYF. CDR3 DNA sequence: TGTGCCAGCAGTTTATTGGTAGGAGAGACCCAGTACTTC.